Sequencing of this TCR beta chain was carried out in a study of T cells in Graves' hyperthyroidism and ophthalmopathy. General study results and limits: The model made its ophthalmopathy prediction, and onset followed a median around 6.5 months later.

This clonotype was seen a handful of times. Antigen specificity is unknown. The germline gene is not matched at one end of the junction; a read error may be the cause. This CDR3 comprises 9 residues. Per the germline V gene, CDR1 is MNHEY and CDR2 is SVGAGI. Amplified TCR beta CDR3 regions came from RNA transcripts. The HTBI primer set drove a first-round RT-PCR of the TCR CDR3. One entry per CDR3 protein results from TCRdb running MiXCR on the multiplex PCR reads. The sample consists of approximately 300,000 distinct CDR3 sequences, about 15% of them appearing once. The specimen sequenced was blood. This receptor was identified in a woman aged 55 to 70 with Graves' ophthalmopathy. V is TRBV6-5 and J is TRBJ1-5; a weak D match, TRBD1 (5 bases). CDR3 in DNA: TGTGCCAGCAGTTACTCGGGGGATTTT. Protein sequence: CASSYSGDF.